The clone carrying this T cell receptor beta chain was found a few times. The antigen remains unidentified. These data come from a study of T-cell memory formation after mild COVID-19. Study details: Largely donor-specific TCR clusters were found.

The CDR3 runs 14 residues. Trimming shortened V by 10 bases and J by 5 bases, and 17 bases separated the two germline ends. Employing constant-segment primers, 5'RACE generated TCR alpha and TCR beta cDNA libraries bearing sample barcodes and UMIs. TCRdb fed the 5' RACE reads into MiXCR, producing one record per CDR3 protein. The table includes about 270,000 distinct CDR3 sequences, over 15% detected once. Study results and caveats: The main location of contracting CD4+ clones was CM and EM, and that of contracting CD8+ clones was EMRA. Researchers could not confirm that second-wave clones peaking on day 37 targeted SARS-CoV-2.

The sequencing input was PBMCs or a T cell subset sorted from them (not recorded which). The TCR sequence derives from a man younger than 30 who had mild COVID-19 (a few samples of this study predate the infection). Cell type and time point are not known. The chain links TRBV12-3 or TRBV12-4 to TRBJ1-4; D is possibly TRBD1 (5 bases). The chain's CDR3 is CATQPLGGNEKLFF. In DNA form, the CDR3 reads TGTGCCACCCAACCCCTGGGGGGGAATGAAAAACTGTTTTTT.